The 32 T cell receptor beta chains reported below all come from one sample, sequenced in a study of blood T cell repertoires in COVID-19. Data came from immunoSEQ multiplex PCR; TCRdb stores just in-frame clones and leaves some out. The sample has more than 12,000 clones, 85% to 90% seen once; the top ten hold about 2.2%. Sequenced input: peripheral blood. These receptors were collected from a woman aged 70-85 years in a cohort sampled during active or convalescent COVID-19.

The chain links TRBV4-3 to TRBJ2-1; no definite D call. V was cut by 0 bases and J by 4 bases, with 13 bases left in between. Germline V CDR1 and CDR2: LGHNA, YSLEER. This CDR3 has 16 amino acids. CDR3 coding DNA: TGCGCCAGCAGCCAAGATCGCAGGTCCGCTTACAATGAGCAGTTCTTC. Translation gives CASSQDRRSAYNEQFF.

The chain uses TRBV2 and TRBJ2-1; TRBD2 might be the D (6 bases). CDR3 length: 14 residues. Trimming left V 7 bases short and J 7 bases short, with 17 bases between. From germline, CDR1 is SNHLY and CDR2 FYNNEI. The CDR3 DNA reads TGTGCCAGCACCCCAGAGGGGAGGTGGAATGAGCAGTTCTTC. Translating it yields CASTPEGRWNEQFF.

V and J are TRBV27 and TRBJ2-1; TRBD1 matches 7 bases. The CDR3 sequence is 16 residues long. The J segment lost 2 bases and the V segment lost 5 bases, leaving 9 bases of the junction unmatched. Per the germline V gene, CDR1 is MNHEY and CDR2 is SMNVEV (reference sequence). CDR3 nucleotide sequence: TGTGCCAGCAGTGGCCCCGGGACAGACGCCTACAATGAGCAGTTCTTC. Translation gives CASSGPGTDAYNEQFF.

This chain joins TRBV4-1 and TRBJ2-5; no clear D. The length of the CDR3 is 14 residues. Germline CDR1 MGHRA, CDR2 YSYEKL. The V end was cut by 4 bases, the J end by 2 bases, with 11 bases between. CDR3 coding DNA: TGCGCCAGCAGCCTTCGACTGGGTCAAGAGACCCAGTACTTC. Translated: CASSLRLGQETQYF.

This clone occurred once. The chain recombines TRBV6-6 with TRBJ2-5; maybe TRBD1 (6 bases). Germline V CDR1 and CDR2: MNHNY, SVGAGI (reference sequence). Trimming took off 4 bases at V and 4 bases at J, with 19 bases between the two ends. CDR3 length equals 16 residues. CDR3 sequence: CASSLRGKSGGETQYF. The DNA for the CDR3 is TGTGCCAGCAGTTTAAGGGGGAAAAGTGGTGGAGAGACCCAGTACTTC.

This chain uses TRBV27 with TRBJ2-6; 9 positions match TRBD1. With 6 bases clipped from V and 4 bases from J, the junction kept 19 bases outside the gene matches. The CDR3 is made up of 20 amino acids. Germline CDR1 reads MNHEY; CDR2 reads SMNVEV (reference sequence). The CDR3 bases are TGTGCCAGCAGCCCCCGATCCGGGACAGGGACTTTGAGCGGGGCCAACGTCCTGACTTTC. It yields the protein CASSPRSGTGTLSGANVLTF.

The genes are TRBV5-4 and TRBJ1-6; TRBD1 is a possible D gene (5 bases). This CDR3 comprises 14 residues. Germline V gene data show CDR1 as SGHNT and CDR2 as YYREEE (reference sequence). The ends were cut back, 0 bases at V and 6 bases at J, with 7 bases in the middle. The CDR3 nucleotides read TGTGCCAGCAGCTTGGATAGGGGTAATTCACCCCTCCACTTT. Protein sequence: CASSLDRGNSPLHF.

This chain links TRBV7-3 with TRBJ1-6, with 11 bases identical to TRBD1. Trimming cost V 4 bases and J 9 bases; bases outside gene matches: 8. Germline V gene data show CDR1 as SGHTA and CDR2 as FQGTGA. The CDR3 covers 16 residues. The CDR3 region has the DNA TGTGCCAGCAGCTCCAATGGACAGGGGGCAGGTTCACCCCTCCACTTT. The encoded protein is CASSSNGQGAGSPLHF.

This chain links TRBV4-1 with TRBJ1-2; 10 nucleotides agree with TRBD1. V lost 1 base to trimming and J lost 8 bases; unmatched junction nucleotides: 4. The germline V gene encodes CDR1 MGHRA and CDR2 YSYEKL. The CDR3 covers 14 residues. CDR3 sequence reads: CASSQGETGGGYTF. In DNA form, the CDR3 reads TGCGCCAGCAGCCAAGGAGAGACAGGGGGCGGCTACACCTTC.

As DNA, the CDR3 is TGTGCCAGCAGCTTCGGGACAGCGAATAGCTATGGCTACACCTTC. Its translation is CASSFGTANSYGYTF. The gene calls are TRBV7-2 and TRBJ1-2, with TRBD1 matching 7 bases. Losses at the gene ends were 3 bases for V and 4 bases for J; bases not matched to a gene: 8. The CDR3 spans 15 residues. The V gene's germline CDR1 is SGHTA and CDR2 FQGNSA.

V and J are TRBV30 and TRBJ1-2; TRBD1 matches 7 bases. CDR1 GTSNPN and CDR2 SVGIG come from the germline V gene (reference sequence). The CDR3 length is 13 residues. Losses at the gene ends were 0 bases for V and 4 bases for J; bases not matched to a gene: 2. The CDR3 region is CAWSVRDSYGYTF. The DNA for the CDR3 is TGTGCCTGGAGTGTAAGGGACAGCTATGGCTACACCTTC.

The rearrangement uses TRBV28 and TRBJ1-1; possible D gene TRBD1, 6 bases. Germline lookup yields CDR1 MDHEN and CDR2 SYDVKM. CDR3 size: 15 residues. V was clipped by 4 bases and J by 3 bases, with 15 bases between them. This CDR3 reads CASSSGGGQDTEAFF. The CDR3 DNA reads as TGTGCCAGCAGTTCGGGGGGGGGCCAGGACACTGAAGCTTTCTTT.

V is TRBV6-2 or TRBV6-3 and J is TRBJ2-3; possible D gene TRBD2, 5 bases. With 2 bases removed from V and 6 bases from J, the gap between germline ends came to 12 bases. The CDR3 loop spans 14 amino acids. In germline, CDR1 is MNHEY, CDR2 SVGEGT. Here the CDR3 reads CASSYGSSWDTQYF. In nucleotides, the CDR3 is TGTGCCAGCAGTTACGGGTCTAGCTGGGATACGCAGTATTTT.

The gene calls are TRBV5-1 and TRBJ1-1, with 7 nucleotides matching TRBD1. Trimming at V came to 0 bases and at J to 4 bases, leaving 3 bases not matched to a gene. This CDR3 has 14 residues. The germline V gene encodes CDR1 SGHRS and CDR2 YFSETQ. The CDR3 spells CASSLGQGGTEAFF. The DNA of the CDR3 is TGCGCCAGCAGCTTGGGACAGGGAGGCACTGAAGCTTTCTTT.

The genes are TRBV24-1 and TRBJ2-3, with 11 bases lining up with TRBD1. The germline gives CDR1 KGHDR, CDR2 SFDVKD. V was clipped by 3 bases and J by 4 bases; unmatched bases: 8. The CDR3 runs to 17 residues. The CDR3 nucleotides are TGTGCCACCAGTGATCCTCCGGGACAGGGGGAGGCAGATACGCAGTATTTT. Protein: CATSDPPGQGEADTQYF.

The chain carries TRBV24-1 and TRBJ2-1; 12 nucleotides line up with TRBD1. The germline V gene encodes CDR1 KGHDR and CDR2 SFDVKD. This CDR3 has 17 amino acids. J gave up 5 bases and V 3 bases, and 7 bases lay outside the gene matches. CDR3 protein: CATSDTLGTGGHNEQFF. Here the CDR3 DNA reads TGTGCCACCAGTGATACCCTTGGGACAGGGGGCCACAATGAGCAGTTCTTC.

This chain links TRBV10-3 with TRBJ1-1; TRBD1 matches at 8 bases. In germline, CDR1 is ENHRY, CDR2 SYGVKD. CDR3 length equals 15 residues. V lost 4 bases, J lost 3 bases, and 7 bases stayed unmatched. The CDR3 DNA reads TGTGCCATCAGTGGGACAGGGCCGGGTGACACTGAAGCTTTCTTT. This gives the protein CAISGTGPGDTEAFF.

This clone is classed as medium-sized. The chain links TRBV4-3 to TRBJ1-1; weak D call: TRBD1 (5 bases). Trimming left V 5 bases short and J 2 bases short, with 21 bases between. Germline V gene sequence: CDR1 LGHNA, CDR2 YSLEER. The CDR3 is 17 residues long. CDR3 bases: TGCGCCAGCAGCGGGGGGACGAGTTTTTCGTCTAACACTGAAGCTTTCTTT. Its protein product is CASSGGTSFSSNTEAFF.

Here the CDR3 DNA reads TGTGCCAGCTCACTGGCGGGGGGTGAAGAGACCCAGTACTTC. Its protein is CASSLAGGEETQYF. The V and J genes are TRBV18 and TRBJ2-5; TRBD2 matches 8 bases. In germline, CDR1 is KGHSH, CDR2 LQKENI. This CDR3 spans 14 amino acids. J gave up 3 bases and V 4 bases, and 4 bases lay outside the gene matches.

J is TRBJ2-2 and V is TRBV15; TRBD1 agrees at 7 bases. J was trimmed by 0 bases and V by 3 bases; bases with no gene match: 1. The germline CDR1 and CDR2 sequences are LNHNV and YYDKDF (reference sequence). The CDR3 length is 15 residues. CDR3 in DNA: TGTGCCACCAGCAGGGACAGGTCGAACACCGGGGAGCTGTTTTTT. It translates to CATSRDRSNTGELFF.

The chain combines TRBV5-8 with TRBJ1-2, with D maybe TRBD1 (6 bases). V was pared by 1 base and J by 8 bases, with 24 bases between. The germline V gene encodes CDR1 SGHTS and CDR2 YDEGEE. The CDR3 length is 17 residues. The CDR3 protein is CASSLPSLDSMVQGYTF. Here the CDR3 DNA reads TGTGCCAGCAGCTTGCCGAGTCTGGACAGCATGGTACAAGGCTACACCTTC.

The chain has TRBV4-3 and TRBJ2-2, with 9 bases matching TRBD2. The V gene's germline CDR1 is LGHNA and CDR2 YSLEER. This CDR3 comprises 14 residues. The V gene end was trimmed by 4 bases and the J gene end by 5 bases; junction bases not matched to a gene: 2. For the CDR3, the DNA is TGCGCCAGCAGCCGCGGGGGGGAAACCGGGGAGCTGTTTTTT. Its translation is CASSRGGETGELFF.

This clone was observed once. This chain links TRBV15 with TRBJ2-7; a possible D gene is TRBD1 (6 bases). The germline V gene has CDR1 LNHNV and CDR2 YYDKDF (reference sequence). The CDR3 is made up of 16 amino acids. V was shortened by 0 bases and J by 2 bases, with 14 bases between the two germline ends. CDR3: CATSRDRQGIAYEQYF. The CDR3 region has the DNA TGTGCCACCAGCAGAGATCGGCAGGGGATTGCCTACGAGCAGTACTTC.

This chain connects TRBV12-3 or TRBV12-4 to TRBJ1-6, with a possible D match to TRBD1 (5 bases). The CDR3 runs 12 residues. Trimming pared 6 bases from V and 13 bases from J, leaving 13 bases between. The CDR3 sequence: CASRKNRTPLHF. In DNA, the CDR3 is TGTGCCAGCAGGAAGAACAGGACCCCCCTCCACTTT.

This chain joins TRBV7-9 and TRBJ2-2; 8 nucleotides match TRBD1. V dropped 2 bases and J dropped 1; count of bases not matched to a gene: 3. The V gene's germline CDR1 is SEHNR and CDR2 FQNEAQ (reference sequence). The CDR3 length is 16 residues. This CDR3 reads CASSLSQGVNTGELFF. The CDR3 region has the DNA TGTGCCAGCAGCTTATCACAGGGGGTGAACACCGGGGAGCTGTTTTTT.

V usage is TRBV6-2 or TRBV6-3 and J usage is TRBJ2-4; TRBD2 agrees at 12 bases. Unmatched junction bases numbered 7, after V lost 5 bases and J lost 5 bases. The CDR3 totals 16 residues. Germline CDR1 is MNHEY and CDR2 is SVGEGT. The CDR3 loop is CASSPRLAGDQNIQYF. For the CDR3, the DNA is TGTGCCAGCAGTCCCCGACTAGCGGGGGATCAAAACATTCAGTACTTC.

The CDR3 loop is CASSAGVSGANVLTF. The DNA for the CDR3 is TGCGCCAGCAGCGCGGGAGTCTCTGGGGCCAACGTCCTGACTTTC. The chain has TRBV5-1 and TRBJ2-6, with TRBD2 matching over 7 bases. CDR1 and CDR2 (germline): SGHRS, YFSETQ. The ends lost 4 bases at V and 0 bases at J; junction bases unmatched: 1. The CDR3 loop spans 15 amino acids.

The chain joins TRBV3-1 (or the pseudogene TRBV3-2) to TRBJ2-3; 12 bases line up with TRBD1. From germline, CDR1 is LGHDT and CDR2 YNNKEL (reference sequence). The CDR3 sequence is 16 residues long. V lost 4 bases to trimming and J lost 2 bases; unmatched junction nucleotides: 4. The CDR3 nucleotides read TGTGCCAGCAGCCGGGGACAGGGGGCCTTCACAGATACGCAGTATTTT. Protein: CASSRGQGAFTDTQYF.

The chain employs TRBV19 and TRBJ1-1; the D is unclear. In germline, CDR1 is LNHDA, CDR2 SQIVND (reference sequence). Trimming cost V 6 bases and J 1 base, with 9 bases left between them. The CDR3 covers 13 residues. For the CDR3, the DNA is TGTGCCAGTAGCCCCGCTACGAACACTGAAGCTTTCTTT. Its protein product is CASSPATNTEAFF. The variable domain in full, with the rest retrieved from reference TRBV19 and TRBJ1-1, is DGGITQSPKYLFRKEGQNVTLSCEQNLNHDAMYWYRQDPGQGLRLIYYSQIVNDFQKGDIAEGYSVSREKKESFPLTVTSAQKNPTAFYLCASSPATNTEAFFGQGTRLTVV.

The chain links TRBV5-4 to TRBJ2-5; 13 positions agree with TRBD2. Germline CDR1 SGHNT, CDR2 YYREEE (reference sequence). With 7 bases clipped from V and 5 bases from J, the junction kept 5 bases outside the gene matches. The CDR3 loop spans 14 amino acids. CDR3 sequence reads: CASGTLAGGETQYF. The CDR3 nucleotides read TGTGCCAGCGGAACACTAGCGGGGGGGGAGACCCAGTACTTC.

V gene TRBV28 combines with J gene TRBJ2-5; 8 nucleotides align to TRBD2. The CDR3 is 17 amino acids. Germline loops: CDR1 MDHEN, CDR2 SYDVKM. V shed 5 bases and J 1 base; nucleotides not matched to a gene: 12. The CDR3 nucleotides are TGTGCCAGCAGTCACTCGGGGGGTAGCGGGGTCCAAGAGACCCAGTACTTC. Translating gives CASSHSGGSGVQETQYF.

The chain is built from TRBV24-1 and TRBJ2-7; 8 positions agree with TRBD2. Germline lookup yields CDR1 KGHDR and CDR2 SFDVKD. CDR3 length: 15 amino acids. The ends lost 5 bases at V and 5 bases at J; junction bases unmatched: 10. The CDR3 bases are TGTGCCACCAGTGTTTCCCGCGGGGGGATCCACGAGCAGTACTTC. Its translation is CATSVSRGGIHEQYF.